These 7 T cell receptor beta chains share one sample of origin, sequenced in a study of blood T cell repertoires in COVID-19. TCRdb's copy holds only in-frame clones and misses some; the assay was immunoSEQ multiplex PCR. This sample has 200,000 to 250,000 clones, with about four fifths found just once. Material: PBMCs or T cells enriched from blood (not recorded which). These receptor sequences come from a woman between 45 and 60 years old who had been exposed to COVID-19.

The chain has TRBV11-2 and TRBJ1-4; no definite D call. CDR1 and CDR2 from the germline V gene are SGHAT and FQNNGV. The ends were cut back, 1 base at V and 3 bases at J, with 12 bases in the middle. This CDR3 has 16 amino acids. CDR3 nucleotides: TGTGCCAGCAGCTTAGCGGGGAGGTCAGCTAATGAAAAACTGTTTTTT. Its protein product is CASSLAGRSANEKLFF.

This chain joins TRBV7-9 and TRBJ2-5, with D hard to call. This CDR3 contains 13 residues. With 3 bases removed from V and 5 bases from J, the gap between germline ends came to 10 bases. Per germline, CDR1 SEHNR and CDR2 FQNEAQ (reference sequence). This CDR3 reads CASSFGFRETQYF. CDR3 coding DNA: TGTGCCAGCAGCTTCGGGTTTCGGGAGACCCAGTACTTC.

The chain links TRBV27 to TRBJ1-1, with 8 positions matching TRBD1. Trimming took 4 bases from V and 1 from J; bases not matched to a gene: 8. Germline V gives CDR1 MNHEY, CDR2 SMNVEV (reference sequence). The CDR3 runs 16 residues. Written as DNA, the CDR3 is TGTGCCAGCAGTTCCGGATTCGGGACAGGGAACACTGAAGCTTTCTTT. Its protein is CASSSGFGTGNTEAFF.

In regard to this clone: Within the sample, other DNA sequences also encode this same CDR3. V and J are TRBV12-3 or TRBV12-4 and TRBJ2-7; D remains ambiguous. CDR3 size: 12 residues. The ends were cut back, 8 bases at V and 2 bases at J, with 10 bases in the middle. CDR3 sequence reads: CASSSSAYEQYF. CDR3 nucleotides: TGTGCCAGCTCCTCGTCCGCCTACGAGCAGTACTTC.

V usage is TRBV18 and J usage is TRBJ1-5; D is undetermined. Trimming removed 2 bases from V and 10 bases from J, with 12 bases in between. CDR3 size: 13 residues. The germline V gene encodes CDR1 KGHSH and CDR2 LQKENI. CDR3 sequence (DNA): TGTGCCAGCTCACCAGGGCCCGAGGGACCCCAGCATTTT. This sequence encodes CASSPGPEGPQHF. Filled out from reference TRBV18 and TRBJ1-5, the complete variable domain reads NAGVMQNPRHLVRRRGQEARLRCSPMKGHSHVYWYRQLPEEGLKFMVYLQKENIIDESGMPKERFSAEFPKEGPSILRIQQVVRGDSAAYFCASSPGPEGPQHFGDGTRLSIL.

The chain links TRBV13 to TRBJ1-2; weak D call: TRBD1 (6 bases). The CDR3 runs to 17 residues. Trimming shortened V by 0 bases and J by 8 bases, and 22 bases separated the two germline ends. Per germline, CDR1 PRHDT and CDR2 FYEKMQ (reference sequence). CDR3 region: CASSLGAMDFHRVGYTF. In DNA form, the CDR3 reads TGTGCCAGCAGCTTAGGAGCCATGGACTTTCACAGGGTAGGCTACACCTTC.

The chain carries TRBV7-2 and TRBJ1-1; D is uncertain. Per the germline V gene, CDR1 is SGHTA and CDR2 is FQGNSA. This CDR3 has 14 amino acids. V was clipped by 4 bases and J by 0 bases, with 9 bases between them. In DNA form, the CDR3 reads TGTGCCAGCAGCTCCGCCGGGATGAACACTGAAGCTTTCTTT. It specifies CASSSAGMNTEAFF.